The 17 T cell receptor beta chains reported below all come from one sample, sequenced in a study of T cells in tumors after PD-1 blockade. Clones were sequenced by immunoSEQ multiplex PCR, and TCRdb holds only the in-frame ones, with some missing. Here the sample spans around 60,000 clones, around 80% being singletons. The sample was PBMCs, taken before anti-PD-1 treatment. The receptors were sampled from a human donor with basal cell carcinoma.

This rearrangement joins TRBV7-8 to TRBJ2-1; D is ambiguous. The V gene lost 0 bases and the J gene lost 7 bases, with 19 bases spanning the gap. The CDR3 spans 17 residues. Looked up from germline, CDR1 is SGHVS and CDR2 is FQNEAQ. CDR3 amino acids: CASSLALRSILKNEQFF. In DNA form, the CDR3 reads TGTGCCAGCAGCTTAGCTCTCAGGTCTATCTTGAAGAATGAGCAGTTCTTC.

V usage is TRBV12-3 or TRBV12-4 and J usage is TRBJ1-2; no clear D. The CDR3 runs 13 residues. The V and J ends lost 2 bases and 6 bases respectively, with 10 bases between them. The chain's CDR3 is CASSLNGFNGYTF. For the CDR3, the DNA is TGTGCCAGCAGTTTAAATGGTTTTAATGGCTACACCTTC.

CDR3: CSARRDKNTEAFF. The CDR3 DNA reads TGCAGCGCCCGACGCGACAAGAACACTGAAGCTTTCTTT. The chain has TRBV29-1 and TRBJ1-1; no reliable D call. The germline gives CDR1 SQVTM, CDR2 ANQGSEA. This CDR3 comprises 13 residues. Trimming removed 7 bases at V and 1 base at J, with 13 bases between.

The J gene is TRBJ1-1, the V gene TRBV10-2; D not resolved. CDR3 length: 11 amino acids. From germline, CDR1 is WSHSY and CDR2 SAAADI. V was trimmed by 4 bases and J by 3 bases, leaving 3 bases between them. CDR3 amino acids: CASSADTEAFF. The CDR3 DNA follows: TGCGCCAGCAGTGCGGACACTGAAGCTTTCTTT.

This chain links TRBV7-6 with TRBJ1-1; TRBD1 might be the D (6 bases). The germline gives CDR1 SGHVS, CDR2 FNYEAQ. This CDR3 spans 13 amino acids. V shed 2 bases and J shed 7 bases, with 11 bases lying between them. CDR3 sequence: CASSLKEGGEAFF. In nucleotides, the CDR3 is TGTGCCAGCAGCTTAAAAGAGGGGGGTGAAGCTTTCTTT. The variable domain in full, completed from reference TRBV7-6 and TRBJ1-1, reads GAGVSQSPRYKVTKRGQDVALRCDPISGHVSLYWYRQALGQGPEFLTYFNYEAQQDKSGLPNDRFSAERPEGSISTLTIQRTEQRDSAMYRCASSLKEGGEAFFGQGTRLTVV.

The chain has TRBV27 and TRBJ1-1; D unresolved. The CDR3 is 14 amino acids. V lost 6 bases and J lost 3, with 14 bases in between. Germline CDR1 is MNHEY and CDR2 is SMNVEV (reference sequence). The CDR3 sequence is CASRPRLGYTEAFF. In DNA form, the CDR3 reads TGTGCCAGCAGACCCCGACTAGGGTACACTGAAGCTTTCTTT.

This clone was detected a few times. The chain combines TRBV4-1 with TRBJ2-2; 8 bases line up with TRBD1. Germline V gene sequence: CDR1 MGHRA, CDR2 YSYEKL. This CDR3 has 17 amino acids. V shed 0 bases and J 6 bases; nucleotides not matched to a gene: 9. CDR3 nucleotides: TGCGCCAGCAGCCAAGATAGGCAGGGGGCGCAAGCCGGGGAGCTGTTTTTT. This gives the protein CASSQDRQGAQAGELFF.

The rearrangement links TRBV9 to TRBJ2-7; TRBD1 matches 11 bases. The junction had 1 base not matched to a gene; V was cut back by 0 bases and J by 5 bases. The CDR3 length is 14 residues. The germline CDR1 and CDR2 sequences are SGDLS and YYNGEE. The CDR3 DNA is TGTGCCAGCAGCGTAGGGACAGGGGGCCACGAGCAGTACTTC. Residues: CASSVGTGGHEQYF.

The chain recombines TRBV30 with TRBJ1-2; D is perhaps TRBD1 (6 bases). V lost 0 bases to trimming and J lost 5 bases, with 7 bases between them. Per germline, CDR1 GTSNPN and CDR2 SVGIG (reference sequence). CDR3 length: 12 residues. The CDR3 reads CAWSVQGYGYTF. The CDR3 region has the DNA TGTGCCTGGAGTGTCCAGGGGTATGGCTACACCTTC. Using reference TRBV30 and TRBJ1-2 for the parts outside the CDR3, the full variable domain is SQTIHQWPATLVQPVGSPLSLECTVEGTSNPNLYWYRQAAGRGLQLLFYSVGIGQISSEVPQNLSASRPQDRQFILSSKKLLLSDSGFYLCAWSVQGYGYTFGSGTRLTVV.

The chain joins TRBV28 to TRBJ2-1; possibly TRBD1 or TRBD2 for D (5 bases each). CDR1 MDHEN and CDR2 SYDVKM come from the germline V gene. The V end lost 5 bases, the J end lost 2 bases, and 16 bases lay between the germline ends. CDR3 length: 16 residues. The DNA for the CDR3 is TGTGCCAGCAGTATCCGTGGGGGTGGTCCCTACAATGAGCAGTTCTTC. Translation gives CASSIRGGGPYNEQFF. Variable domain in full (rest from reference TRBV28 and TRBJ2-1): DVKVTQSSRYLVKRTGEKVFLECVQDMDHENMFWYRQDPGLGLRLIYFSYDVKMKEKGDIPEGYSVSREKKERFSLILESASTNQTSMYLCASSIRGGGPYNEQFFGPGTRLTVL.

This clone came up once. This rearrangement joins TRBV19 to TRBJ1-2; perhaps TRBD1 as D (6 bases). The CDR3 is 15 amino acids. The germline CDR1 and CDR2 sequences are LNHDA and SQIVND (reference sequence). The V end lost 3 bases, the J end lost 4 bases, and 15 bases lay between the germline ends. CDR3 protein: CASSILGGLSYGYTF. The CDR3 DNA sequence: TGTGCCAGTAGTATTTTGGGGGGCTTGTCCTATGGCTACACCTTC.

This chain uses TRBV11-3 with TRBJ2-3; no clear D gene. The germline V gene encodes CDR1 SGHNT and CDR2 YENEEA. CDR3 length: 13 amino acids. Trimming took off 5 bases at V and 1 base at J, with 7 bases between the two ends. The DNA for the CDR3 is TGTGCCAGCAGCCTCCATGGCACAGATACGCAGTATTTT. Protein sequence: CASSLHGTDTQYF.

In nucleotides, the CDR3 is TGTGCCAGCAGCTTAGGGGGCACGAATGAAAAACTGTTTTTT. Its translation is CASSLGGTNEKLFF. This chain connects TRBV11-3 to TRBJ1-4; D is perhaps TRBD1 (5 bases). Germline V gene sequence: CDR1 SGHNT, CDR2 YENEEA. The CDR3 has 14 amino acids. Trimming stripped 1 base from V and 5 bases from J, with 8 bases between.

A word on this clone: The junction differs from germline at one of its ends, possibly a read error. Within the sample, other DNA sequences also encode this same CDR3. The chain links TRBV11-3 to TRBJ2-7, with 9 bases matching TRBD1. Germline-derived CDR1 and CDR2 are SGHNT and YENEEA. CDR3 length: 15 amino acids. CDR3 protein: CASSFDRTGAYEQYF. The DNA for the CDR3 is TGTGCCAGCAGCTTTGATAGGACAGGGGCCTACGAGCAATACTTC.

The CDR3 sequence is CASSRILRDRVTDTQYF. The CDR3 DNA reads as TGTGCCAGCAGCCGCATACTCCGGGACAGGGTAACAGATACGCAGTATTTT. The chain is built from TRBV5-5 and TRBJ2-3; 9 bases are shared with TRBD1. Germline values: CDR1 SGHKS, CDR2 YYEKEE (reference sequence). V shed 4 bases and J 3 bases; nucleotides not matched to a gene: 12. There are 17 residues in the CDR3.

Remarks on this clone: The sample has other DNA sequences that encode this CDR3 too. This rearrangement joins TRBV7-8 to TRBJ1-1; D is possibly TRBD1 (5 bases). Deletions cut 5 bases from V and 8 bases from J, with 9 bases between. From germline, CDR1 is SGHVS and CDR2 FQNEAQ. The CDR3 runs to 11 residues. The CDR3 sequence: CASSPGTEAFF. The DNA of the CDR3 is TGTGCCAGCAGCCCGGGGACCGAAGCTTTCTTT.

This clone was picked up many times. The J gene is TRBJ1-6, the V gene TRBV4-1; D might be TRBD1 (6 bases). The CDR3 runs 18 residues. V dropped 0 bases and J dropped 10 bases, with 22 bases sitting between them. Germline CDR1 and CDR2: MGHRA and YSYEKL. CDR3 in amino acids: CASSQEVFGGLSDSPLHF. Written as DNA, the CDR3 is TGCGCCAGCAGCCAAGAGGTATTTGGGGGCTTGAGTGACTCACCCCTCCACTTT.